The 14 T cell receptor beta chains below all came from one sample that was sequenced in a study of blood T cell repertoires in COVID-19. Data came from immunoSEQ multiplex PCR; TCRdb stores just in-frame clones and leaves some out. In the table there are fewer than 350,000 clones, less than 85% of which are singletons. Sequences were obtained from PBMCs or T cells enriched from blood (not recorded which). The source is a woman aged 25 to 39 who had been exposed to COVID-19.

The chain joins TRBV9 to TRBJ1-1; no clear D. The V end lost 2 bases, the J end lost 4 bases, and 9 bases lay between the germline ends. From germline, CDR1 is SGDLS and CDR2 YYNGEE. This CDR3 comprises 13 residues. The CDR3 DNA reads TGTGCCAGCAGCGTCTCATCGGGCACTGAAGCTTTCTTT. Translating it yields CASSVSSGTEAFF. Complete variable domain (other parts from reference TRBV9 and TRBJ1-1): DSGVTQTPKHLITATGQRVTLRCSPRSGDLSVYWYQQSLDQGLQFLIQYYNGEERAKGNILERFSAQQFPDLHSELNLSSLELGDSALYFCASSVSSGTEAFFGQGTRLTVV.

The chain joins TRBV23-1 to TRBJ1-5; tentative D call: TRBD1 (5 bases). TRBV23-1 is reported as an ORF; its role is uncertain. The CDR3 is 18 residues long. V lost 0 bases and J 3 bases, leaving 18 bases between the germline ends. The chain's CDR3 is CASSQSKTGGTDNQPQHF. The CDR3 region has the DNA TGCGCCAGCAGTCAATCTAAAACGGGAGGGACTGACAATCAGCCCCAGCATTTT.

The chain joins TRBV19 to TRBJ1-6, with TRBD1 matching 7 bases. V shed 3 bases, J shed 5 bases, and the junction held 7 bases outside the gene matches. This CDR3 is built from 16 residues. CDR1 and CDR2 from the germline V gene are LNHDA and SQIVND (reference sequence). As DNA, the CDR3 is TGTGCCAGTAGTATCTGGAACAGGGGCGATAATTCACCCCTCCACTTT. It translates to CASSIWNRGDNSPLHF.

This rearrangement joins TRBV4-1 to TRBJ2-7, with 10 bases matching TRBD2. V trimming: 6 bases; J trimming: 4 bases; junction bases outside the gene matches: 9. Germline CDR1 MGHRA, CDR2 YSYEKL. This CDR3 contains 15 residues. CDR3 in amino acids: CASREREGGGYEQYF. In DNA form, the CDR3 reads TGCGCCAGCAGGGAGCGGGAGGGCGGCGGGTACGAGCAGTACTTC.

This chain joins TRBV12-5 and TRBJ1-5; 11 nucleotides line up with TRBD1. Looked up from germline, CDR1 is LGHNT and CDR2 is FRNRAP. The CDR3 consists of 13 residues. Trimming cost V 6 bases and J 7 bases; bases outside gene matches: 2. CDR3 coding DNA: TGTGCTAGTGGCGGGACAGGGGGGCAGCCCCAGCATTTT. Amino acids: CASGGTGGQPQHF.

CDR3 DNA: TGTGCCAGCAGCTTATCCGGGGAGGATAACTATGGCTACACCTTC. Encoded protein: CASSLSGEDNYGYTF. J is TRBJ1-2 and V is TRBV7-3; the D is unclear. V gave up 2 bases and J gave up 1 base, with 11 bases separating them. CDR1 is SGHTA, CDR2 FQGTGA, per germline. The CDR3 has 15 residues. The full variable domain, completed using reference TRBV7-3 and TRBJ1-2, is GAGVSQTPSNKVTEKGKYVELRCDPISGHTALYWYRQSLGQGPEFLIYFQGTGAADDSGLPNDRFFAVRPEGSVSTLKIQRTERGDSAVYLCASSLSGEDNYGYTFGSGTRLTVV.

The chain employs TRBV6-6 and TRBJ1-6, with TRBD1 identical over 12 bases. J was trimmed by 10 bases and V by 6 bases; bases with no gene match: 4. CDR3 length equals 14 residues. The germline CDR1 and CDR2 sequences are MNHNY and SVGAGI (reference sequence). CDR3 loop: CASRQGQGASPLHF. The CDR3 region has the DNA TGTGCCAGCAGACAGGGACAGGGGGCATCACCCCTCCACTTT.

The rearrangement uses TRBV5-4 and TRBJ1-5; the D is unclear. V was cut by 4 bases and J by 3 bases, with 8 bases left in between. The CDR3 is 13 residues long. Germline CDR1 and CDR2: SGHNT and YYREEE (reference sequence). The CDR3 here is CASSPGYNQPQHF. The CDR3 DNA sequence: TGTGCCAGCAGCCCAGGTTACAATCAGCCCCAGCATTTT.

The J gene is TRBJ2-7, the V gene TRBV19; 8 nucleotides line up with TRBD2. Germline loops: CDR1 LNHDA, CDR2 SQIVND (reference sequence). CDR3 length equals 13 residues. The trim removed 6 bases at V and 4 bases at J, leaving 5 bases unmatched. CDR3 protein: CASRPAGVYEQYF. CDR3 DNA: TGTGCCAGTAGACCAGCGGGAGTATACGAGCAGTACTTC.

The chain couples TRBV5-1 to TRBJ1-2, with 8 nucleotides matching TRBD1. Germline loops: CDR1 SGHRS, CDR2 YFSETQ. The CDR3 covers 13 residues. Trimming at V came to 4 bases and at J to 6 bases, leaving 5 bases not matched to a gene. The CDR3 reads CASSHRTGHGYTF. In DNA form, the CDR3 reads TGCGCCAGCAGCCATAGGACAGGGCATGGCTACACCTTC.

The chain has TRBV11-1 and TRBJ1-3; 8 bases fit TRBD1. V shed 5 bases, J shed 2 bases, and the junction held 8 bases outside the gene matches. The germline CDR1 and CDR2 sequences are SGHAT and FQDESV (reference sequence). This CDR3 contains 16 residues. The CDR3 DNA is TGTGCCAGCAGCGTGAGACAGGGGTCTACTGGAAACACCATATATTTT. Translation gives CASSVRQGSTGNTIYF. The variable domain in full, with the rest retrieved from reference TRBV11-1 and TRBJ1-3, is EAEVAQSPRYKITEKSQAVAFWCDPISGHATLYWYRQILGQGPELLVQFQDESVVDDSQLPKDRFSAERLKGVDSTLKIQPAELGDSAMYLCASSVRQGSTGNTIYFGEGSWLTVV.

This chain uses TRBV3-1 (or the pseudogene TRBV3-2) with TRBJ2-3, with 14 bases lining up with TRBD2. Trimming cost V 7 bases and J 3 bases; bases outside gene matches: 12. The CDR3 is made up of 18 amino acids. Germline V gene data show CDR1 as LGHDT and CDR2 as YNNKEL (reference sequence). CDR3 loop: CASKGGLAGEPSTDTQYF. The CDR3 bases are TGTGCCAGCAAGGGGGGACTAGCGGGGGAGCCGTCAACAGATACGCAGTATTTT.

This clone was recorded only once. The chain links TRBV5-1 to TRBJ2-7, with TRBD2 matching over 14 bases. CDR1 is SGHRS, CDR2 YFSETQ, per germline. Trimming took 4 bases from V and 4 from J; bases not matched to a gene: 7. The CDR3 sequence is 16 residues long. DNA of the CDR3: TGCGCCAGCAGCACGGGACTAGCGGGGGCCCTGTACGAGCAGTACTTC. Amino acids: CASSTGLAGALYEQYF.

The rearrangement links TRBV7-2 to TRBJ1-1; D uncertain. Trimming removed 4 bases from V and 1 base from J, with 7 bases in between. Germline V gene data show CDR1 as SGHTA and CDR2 as FQGNSA. This CDR3 contains 13 residues. CDR3 region: CASSSPGNTEAFF. The CDR3 DNA reads TGTGCCAGCAGCTCCCCCGGGAACACTGAAGCTTTCTTT.